The entry below describes one T cell receptor beta chain. These data are taken from a study of blood T cell repertoires in COVID-19. TCRdb's table, derived via immunoSEQ multiplex PCR, lists solely in-frame clones and lacks some. The table lists about 150,000 clones, under 95% of them singletons. Germline V gives CDR1 LGHDT, CDR2 YNNKEL (reference sequence). V was clipped by 2 bases and J by 4 bases; unmatched bases: 1. CDR3 length: 14 amino acids. The sequenced sample was peripheral blood. The sequence derives from a man aged 50 or older with acute or convalescent COVID-19. The chain uses TRBV3-1 (or the pseudogene TRBV3-2) and TRBJ2-5; TRBD2 matches at 10 bases. The CDR3 loop reads CASSQRLAGETQYF. The DNA of the CDR3 is TGTGCCAGCAGCCAAAGACTAGCGGGAGAGACCCAGTACTTC.